The entry below gives a single T cell receptor (beta chain) sequence along with its context. Naive CD8 sequencing libraries were generated from about 19,000 to 1,100,000 sorted cells, with 10%, 30% or 50% RNA as input. From germline, CDR1 is WSHSY and CDR2 SAAADI. Deletions cut 7 bases from V and 4 bases from J, with 13 bases between. This CDR3 is built from 13 residues. The data derive from a study of molecular identifiers for immune sequencing clone quantification. MiXCR, applied by TCRdb to the PCR reads, yields one record per CDR3 protein. The data contain more than 95,000 distinct CDR3 sequences, 20% to 25% of them singletons.

V is TRBV10-2 and J is TRBJ1-2, with D maybe TRBD1 (5 bases). The clonotype was recovered from a human donor in good health. Some libraries in this study had Jurkat cell RNA spiked in. The source material was naive CD8+ T cells from blood, with Jurkat cell RNA spiked in. Regarding subset: FACS-sorted CD8+CD4-CCR7+CD45RA+ naive T cells. CDR3: CASTSGLGYGYTF. The CDR3 bases are TGCGCCAGCACCTCGGGACTTGGCTATGGCTACACCTTC.